This T cell receptor beta chain was obtained from a study of cytomegalovirus exposure and HLA in healthy donors. The donors comprised healthy bone marrow donors. Study conclusions and caveats: When presence/absence was analysed, sequencing depth was taken to be roughly uniform across donors. Productive status was seen about 90% or about 30% of the time for most TCR beta V segments in an earlier analysis.

Primers: 60 Vbeta forward and 13 Jbeta reverse. The repertoire was sequenced with immunoSEQ multiplex PCR; TCRdb's copy has only in-frame clones and lacks some. In the table there are over 100,000 clones, about 70% of which are singletons. Points on this clone: Its antigen is not known.

This receptor was obtained from a human donor in good health. Material for sequencing was PBMCs.

DNA of the CDR3: TGCGCCAGCAGCACCTCGACAACTCGCTACGAGCAGTACTTC. This gives the protein CASSTSTTRYEQYF. This chain connects TRBV5-1 to TRBJ2-7; no clear D. This CDR3 is 14 amino acids long. Between the trimmed V and J ends, which lost 4 bases and 3 bases, there was a span of 14 bases. CDR1 and CDR2 from the germline V gene are SGHRS and YFSETQ.